The present T cell receptor (beta chain) was sequenced within a study of blood T cell repertoires in COVID-19 (dated by TCRdb to between 2020 and 2021). Notes on the research overall: Collaborator samples came from the United States, Italy and Spain and covered acute and convalescent phases of COVID-19. The material from the prospective study consisted of cDNA or gDNA derived from T cells, B-cell-depleted T cells, or PBMCs. Deeply sampled blood TCRbeta repertoires from subjects exposed to, actively infected with, or recovered from COVID-19 were included in the dataset. The repertoires were released in a freely available public database intended as a resource for research on the immune response to SARS-CoV-2. Samples came from the ongoing ImmuneRACE study (first 160 participants) plus 1,254 subjects from 6 global collaborators. The sample metadata nearly always contained a de-identified subject ID, COVID-19 status, age in years and sex. HLA class I and class II types, where available, came from metadata supplied by the sample provider rather than from assay-based typing.

Participants in the prospective study were aged about 18 to 90 years, lived in 20 to 25 United States geographic areas, and enrolled through a virtual design. To assign participants to cohorts, the prospective study relied on clinical history that participants themselves reported in a screening survey and a study questionnaire. ImmuneRACE Cohort 3 recovered participants were defined by two consecutive negative NP/OP PCR tests, healthcare professional clearance, or symptom resolution. Each participant in the prospective study had whole blood, serum and a nasopharyngeal or oropharyngeal swab collected by mobile phlebotomists. Prospective study participants could optionally give additional blood draws and questionnaires over an approximately two-month period. Blood samples from the prospective study were shipped frozen or at room temperature prior to DNA extraction. TCRbeta CDR3 regions were amplified from genomic DNA using the immunoSEQ Assay, a bias-controlled multiplex PCR. The original methods were these. Nucleated cell counts per sample were estimated from amplification of reference gene primers within the assay. Sequence reads were collapsed and filtered to measure the absolute abundance of every unique TCRbeta CDR3 rearrangement. Productive Simpson clonality was computed per sample as the square root of Simpson's diversity index over productive rearrangements. TCRdb took over this immuneACCESS table, retaining in-frame rearrangements with V and J assigned. Such tables are incomplete; in checked studies, under half of the missing clones stem from an unresolved V gene, and the remainder is unexplained. The V and J calls and clone size come from that table; D and trimming were worked out from the DNA. In all, the sample holds 290,000 or so clones, and about 89% of those were seen once. Under 3% of the sample lies in the top ten.

With respect to this clone: Its recognized antigen is unknown. Nothing much larger sits one base from this clone, and base qualities are not available.

Study-wide findings and limitations: The amount of clinical and demographic metadata varied by source and participant and was provided uncurated.

There are 14 amino acids in the CDR3, from cysteine to phenylalanine inclusive. Only the CDR3 region is kept as DNA, spanning 42 bases read in frame from base 1. CDR1 LGHNA and CDR2 YSLEER were looked up in the germline V gene. V is shortened by 1 base, J by 3 bases, and the region joining them spans 7 bases. This sequence originates from a young woman who had recovered from COVID-19. Material: PBMCs or T cells enriched from blood (not recorded which). This chain joins TRBV4-3 to TRBJ2-4, with the D gene too uncertain to name. The base sequence is TGCGCCAGCAGCCAAGTTCTATACAAAAACATTCAGTACTTC. Translated, it gives CASSQVLYKNIQYF.